This is a list of T cell receptor beta chains from one sample in a study of blood T cell repertoires in COVID-19. Profiled with immunoSEQ multiplex PCR; TCRdb holds only in-frame clones, not every one. This table has around 320,000 clones, about nine tenths appearing once. The sample taken for sequencing was peripheral blood. These TCRs come from a woman aged 25 to 39 with COVID-19, enrolled during active disease. Each CDR3 is given with its conserved first and last residue. D genes are given only for firm matches. The size entry is marked missing in some rows and otherwise reads once, few, many or a size class.

CDR3,DNA,D,size,J,V
CASRYGSPSGRNTGELFF,TGCGCCAGCAGATACGGGAGTCCTAGCGGGAGAAACACCGGGGAGCTGTTTTTT,TRBD2,.,TRBJ2-2,TRBV5-1
CASSYLRQGNQPQHF,TGTGCCAGCAGTTACCTTCGACAGGGCAATCAGCCCCAGCATTTT,.,.,TRBJ1-5,TRBV6-7
CASSSTTGGTDTQYF,TGTGCCAGCAGCTCCACCACGGGGGGCACAGATACGCAGTATTTT,.,once,TRBJ2-3,TRBV7-2
CASGWAGNSPLHF,TGTGCCAGCGGTTGGGCGGGGAATTCACCCCTCCACTTT,.,.,TRBJ1-6,TRBV6-2/TRBV6-3
CASSWGENTGELFF,TGTGCCAGCAGTTGGGGGGAGAACACCGGGGAGCTGTTTTTT,.,.,TRBJ2-2,TRBV27
CASQGVGNEKLFF,TGTGCCTCCCAGGGGGTGGGTAATGAAAAACTGTTTTTT,TRBD1,.,TRBJ1-4,TRBV7-9
CASSRPRSGNEQFF,TGTGCCAGCAGCCGACCCCGATCGGGGAATGAGCAGTTCTTC,.,.,TRBJ2-1,TRBV11-2
CASSTYRGYNNQPQHF,TGTGCCAGCAGTACTTACAGGGGCTATAACAATCAGCCCCAGCATTTT,TRBD1,many,TRBJ1-5,TRBV2
CASSYAHGNTEAFF,TGTGCCAGCAGTTACGCGCACGGGAACACTGAAGCTTTCTTT,.,.,TRBJ1-1,TRBV6-6
CASRPGPREPYEQYF,TGCGCCAGCAGACCCGGGCCCCGGGAACCCTACGAGCAGTACTTC,.,.,TRBJ2-7,TRBV23-1
CASSPEGGEKLFF,TGTGCCAGCAGTCCCGAGGGCGGGGAAAAACTGTTTTTT,.,.,TRBJ1-4,TRBV2
CASSTQGQGNTIYF,TGCGCCAGCAGCACACAGGGACAAGGAAACACCATATATTTT,.,once,TRBJ1-3,TRBV5-1
CASSAPGLAGRSSYEQYF,TGTGCCAGCAGCGCCCCGGGACTAGCGGGGAGAAGCTCCTACGAGCAGTACTTC,TRBD2,.,TRBJ2-7,TRBV7-8
CASSPWDRVWGKNIQYF,TGCGCCAGCAGCCCCTGGGACAGGGTTTGGGGCAAAAACATTCAGTACTTC,TRBD1,.,TRBJ2-4,TRBV5-1
CASSLRGLWEQYF,TGTGCCAGCAGCTTAAGAGGGTTGTGGGAGCAGTACTTC,.,.,TRBJ2-7,TRBV7-2
CSVNRGRNEQFF,TGCAGCGTTAACAGGGGGCGGAATGAGCAGTTCTTC,TRBD1,.,TRBJ2-1,TRBV29-1
CASSLSRAFGYTF,TGTGCCAGCAGTTTATCCAGGGCCTTCGGCTACACCTTC,.,.,TRBJ1-2,TRBV27
CASILTGGFTEAFF,TGTGCCAGCATCCTGACAGGGGGCTTCACTGAAGCTTTCTTT,TRBD1,.,TRBJ1-1,TRBV28
CASNGGGYNYGYTF,TGTGCCAGCAACGGAGGCGGATATAACTATGGCTACACCTTC,.,.,TRBJ1-2,TRBV25-1
CASRLFSPGTEAFF,TGTGCCAGCAGACTATTCTCCCCCGGCACTGAAGCTTTCTTT,.,once,TRBJ1-1,TRBV21-1
CASRALRGDYNEQFF,TGTGCCAGCAGGGCTCTGCGGGGGGACTACAATGAGCAGTTCTTC,TRBD2,.,TRBJ2-1,TRBV11-2
CASSGTGTGGQPQHF,TGTGCCAGCAGTGGAACCGGGACAGGGGGTCAGCCCCAGCATTTT,TRBD1,.,TRBJ1-5,TRBV28
CASSSADGYTF,TGTGCCAGCAGTTCTGCGGATGGCTACACCTTC,.,.,TRBJ1-2,TRBV6-5
CASSLLASSKNIQYF,TGTGCCAGCAGCCTCCTAGCGTCCTCGAAAAACATTCAGTACTTC,.,.,TRBJ2-4,TRBV7-9
CASSQVPGEYEQYF,TGCGCCAGCAGCCAAGTCCCGGGGGAGTACGAGCAGTACTTC,.,.,TRBJ2-7,TRBV4-1
CASSLGLDNEQFF,TGCGCCAGCAGCCTTGGACTAGATAATGAGCAGTTCTTC,TRBD2,.,TRBJ2-1,TRBV4-1
CASSDNRGSPLHF,TGTGCCAGCAGTGACAACAGGGGTTCACCCCTCCACTTT,TRBD1,.,TRBJ1-6,TRBV6-1
CASSRQGIGYEQYF,TGTGCCAGCAGTCGACAGGGAATAGGCTACGAGCAGTACTTC,TRBD1,.,TRBJ2-7,TRBV27
CASSMDSSGNTIYF,TGTGCCAGTAGTATGGACAGCTCTGGAAACACCATATATTTT,.,.,TRBJ1-3,TRBV19
CASSESSGGPYEQYF,TGTGCCAGCAGTGAGTCGTCCGGGGGACCCTACGAGCAGTACTTC,.,.,TRBJ2-7,TRBV6-1
CASSQGQTGVSTNEKLFF,TGCGCCAGCAGCCAAGGCCAGACAGGGGTGAGCACTAATGAAAAACTGTTTTTT,TRBD1,.,TRBJ1-4,TRBV4-1
CASSPLPEGQLKLFF,TGTGCCAGCAGTCCATTACCCGAGGGACAGCTAAAACTGTTTTTT,TRBD1,.,TRBJ1-4,TRBV6-5
CASSLPQGWYGYTF,TGTGCCAGCAGTTTACCGCAGGGGTGGTATGGCTACACCTTC,.,.,TRBJ1-2,TRBV28
CSVGSLNQPQHF,TGCAGCGTTGGTTCCCTCAATCAGCCCCAGCATTTT,.,few,TRBJ1-5,TRBV29-1
CASSYGTGGDYGYTF,TGTGCCAGCAGCTATGGGACAGGGGGCGACTATGGCTACACCTTC,TRBD1,.,TRBJ1-2,TRBV7-9
CAWSVGQDEKLFF,TGTGCCTGGAGTGTCGGTCAGGATGAAAAACTGTTTTTT,.,.,TRBJ1-4,TRBV30
CASSQWAGGNEQFF,TGCGCCAGCAGCCAATGGGCCGGGGGCAATGAGCAGTTCTTC,.,.,TRBJ2-1,TRBV4-1
CASSLSDSLTYEQYF,TGTGCCAGCAGCTTATCCGACAGTTTAACCTACGAGCAGTACTTC,.,few,TRBJ2-7,TRBV7-6
CASSQFTGFNEQYF,TGTGCCAGCAGCCAATTTACAGGGTTTAACGAGCAGTACTTC,.,once,TRBJ2-7,TRBV3-1/TRBV3-2
CASSYIQGRVEQYF,TGTGCCAGCAGTTACATCCAGGGGAGAGTCGAGCAGTACTTC,.,.,TRBJ2-7,TRBV6-5
CASSPPGSWETQYF,TGTGCCAGCTCACCACCCGGTAGCTGGGAGACCCAGTACTTC,.,.,TRBJ2-5,TRBV18
CASSFGAGRNQPQHF,TGTGCCAGCAGTTTTGGCGCAGGGCGAAATCAGCCCCAGCATTTT,.,.,TRBJ1-5,TRBV28
CASSLDRPGNSPLHF,TGTGCCAGCAGTTTGGACAGACCCGGGAATTCACCCCTCCACTTT,.,.,TRBJ1-6,TRBV28
CASVTGISYEQYF,TGTGCCAGCGTCACGGGAATCTCCTACGAGCAGTACTTC,.,.,TRBJ2-7,TRBV2
CATSQGSSYEQYF,TGCGCCACCTCACAGGGGAGCTCCTACGAGCAGTACTTC,TRBD1,.,TRBJ2-7,TRBV5-1
CASSFGRSNTEAFF,TGTGCCAGCAGCTTTGGCAGGTCGAACACTGAAGCTTTCTTT,.,.,TRBJ1-1,TRBV11-2
CASSEYRGASAEAFF,TGCGCCAGCAGTGAGTATCGAGGCGCCAGTGCTGAAGCTTTCTTT,.,once,TRBJ1-1,TRBV10-2
CASSIAGGPQETQYF,TGTGCCAGCAGTATAGCGGGGGGGCCCCAAGAGACCCAGTACTTC,TRBD2,.,TRBJ2-5,TRBV7-2
CARGSRGQEGYTF,TGTGCCAGGGGGTCCAGGGGGCAAGAAGGCTACACCTTC,TRBD1,.,TRBJ1-2,TRBV6-5
CASSQGQGKGYTF,TGTGCCAGCTCACAAGGACAGGGTAAAGGCTACACCTTC,TRBD1,.,TRBJ1-2,TRBV18
CASSLQGIGSPLHF,TGTGCCAGCTCACTTCAGGGTATTGGTTCACCCCTCCACTTT,.,.,TRBJ1-6,TRBV18
CASSVSQDRGLGQPQHF,TGTGCCAGCAGTGTAAGCCAAGACAGGGGGCTAGGTCAGCCCCAGCATTTT,TRBD1,.,TRBJ1-5,TRBV2
CASSKQTSNSPLHF,TGTGCCAGTAGTAAACAGACAAGTAATTCACCCCTCCACTTT,.,.,TRBJ1-6,TRBV19
CATSDEGQTNTGELFF,TGTGCCACCAGTGACGAGGGACAGACGAACACCGGGGAGCTGTTTTTT,TRBD1,.,TRBJ2-2,TRBV24-1
CASSLYRGDETQYF,TGTGCCAGCAGTTTATACCGGGGGGACGAGACCCAGTACTTC,TRBD2,.,TRBJ2-5,TRBV27
CSVAGGDEKLFF,TGCAGCGTTGCAGGAGGCGATGAAAAACTGTTTTTT,.,.,TRBJ1-4,TRBV29-1
CASGLRVPIDRANNSPLHF,TGTGCTAGTGGTTTGCGAGTCCCCATCGACAGGGCTAATAATTCACCCCTCCACTTT,TRBD1,.,TRBJ1-6,TRBV12-5